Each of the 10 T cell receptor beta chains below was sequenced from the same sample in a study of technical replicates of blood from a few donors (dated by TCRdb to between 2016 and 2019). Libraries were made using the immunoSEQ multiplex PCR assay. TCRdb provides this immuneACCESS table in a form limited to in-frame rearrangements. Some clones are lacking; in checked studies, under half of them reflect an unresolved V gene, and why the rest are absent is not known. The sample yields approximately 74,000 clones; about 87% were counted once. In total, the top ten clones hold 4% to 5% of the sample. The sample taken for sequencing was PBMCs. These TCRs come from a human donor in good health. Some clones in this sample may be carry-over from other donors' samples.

CDR3 in amino acids: CASSHRQGWNTEAFF. The CDR3 nucleotides are TGCGCCAGCAGCCACAGACAGGGCTGGAACACTGAAGCTTTCTTT. This sequence joins TRBV4-3 and TRBJ1-1, with 7 bases aligning to TRBD1. The CDR3 contains 15 residues. Germline V gene lookup returns CDR1 LGHNA and CDR2 YSLEER. V was clipped by 3 bases and J by 1 base; unmatched bases: 5.

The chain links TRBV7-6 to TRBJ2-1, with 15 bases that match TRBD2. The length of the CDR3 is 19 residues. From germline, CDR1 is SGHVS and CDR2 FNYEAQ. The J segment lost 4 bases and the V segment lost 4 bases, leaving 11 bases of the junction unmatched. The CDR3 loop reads CASSYRGLAGGPKYNEQFF. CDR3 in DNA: TGTGCCAGCAGCTATCGTGGACTAGCGGGAGGGCCTAAGTACAATGAGCAGTTCTTC.

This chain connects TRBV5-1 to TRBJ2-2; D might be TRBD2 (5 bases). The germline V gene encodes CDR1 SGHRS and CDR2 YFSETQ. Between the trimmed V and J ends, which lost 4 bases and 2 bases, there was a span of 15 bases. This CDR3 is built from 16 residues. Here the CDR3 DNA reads TGCGCCAGCAGCCCCCGGGGTGCCCTAAACACCGGGGAGCTGTTTTTT. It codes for CASSPRGALNTGELFF.

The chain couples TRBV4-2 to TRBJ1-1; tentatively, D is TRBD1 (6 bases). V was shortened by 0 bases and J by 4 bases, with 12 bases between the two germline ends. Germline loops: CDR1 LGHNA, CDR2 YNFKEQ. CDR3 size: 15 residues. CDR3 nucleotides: TGTGCCAGCAGCCAAGATAACAGGGTAATCACTGAAGCTTTCTTT. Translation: CASSQDNRVITEAFF.

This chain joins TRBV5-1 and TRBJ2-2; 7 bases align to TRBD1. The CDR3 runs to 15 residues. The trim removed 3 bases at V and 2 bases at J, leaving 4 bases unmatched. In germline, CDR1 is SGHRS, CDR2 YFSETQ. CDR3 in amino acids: CASSYGTVNTGELFF. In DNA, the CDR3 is TGCGCCAGCAGCTACGGGACAGTAAACACCGGGGAGCTGTTTTTT. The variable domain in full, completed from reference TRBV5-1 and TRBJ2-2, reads KAGVTQTPRYLIKTRGQQVTLSCSPISGHRSVSWYQQTPGQGLQFLFEYFSETQRNKGNFPGRFSGRQFSNSRSEMNVSTLELGDSALYLCASSYGTVNTGELFFGEGSRLTVL.

CDR3 sequence reads: CASSLSGQSLSGANVLTF. The CDR3 bases are TGTGCCAGCAGCTTATCCGGACAGTCGCTCTCTGGGGCCAACGTCCTGACTTTC. V usage is TRBV7-9 and J usage is TRBJ2-6; possible D gene TRBD1, 6 bases. The CDR3 sequence is 18 residues long. CDR1 SEHNR and CDR2 FQNEAQ come from the germline V gene (reference sequence). V gave up 2 bases and J gave up 0 bases, with 14 bases separating them. The full variable domain, completed using reference TRBV7-9 and TRBJ2-6, is DTGVSQNPRHKITKRGQNVTFRCDPISEHNRLYWYRQTLGQGPEFLTYFQNEAQLEKSRLLSDRFSAERPKGSFSTLEIQRTEQGDSAMYLCASSLSGQSLSGANVLTFGAGSRLTVL.

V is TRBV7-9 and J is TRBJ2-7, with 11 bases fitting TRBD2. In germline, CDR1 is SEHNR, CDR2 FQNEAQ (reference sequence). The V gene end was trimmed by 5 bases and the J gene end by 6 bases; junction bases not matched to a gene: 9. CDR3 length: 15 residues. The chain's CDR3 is CASSPNSGRAGEQYF. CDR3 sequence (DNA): TGTGCCAGCAGCCCCAATAGCGGGAGGGCCGGCGAGCAGTACTTC. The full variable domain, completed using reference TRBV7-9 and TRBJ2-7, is DTGVSQNPRHKITKRGQNVTFRCDPISEHNRLYWYRQTLGQGPEFLTYFQNEAQLEKSRLLSDRFSAERPKGSFSTLEIQRTEQGDSAMYLCASSPNSGRAGEQYFGPGTRLTVT.

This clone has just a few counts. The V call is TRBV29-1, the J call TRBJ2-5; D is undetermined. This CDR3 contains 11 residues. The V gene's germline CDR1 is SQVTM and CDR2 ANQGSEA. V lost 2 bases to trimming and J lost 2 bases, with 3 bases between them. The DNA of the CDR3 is TGCAGCGTTGAACAGCAAGAGACCCAGTACTTC. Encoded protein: CSVEQQETQYF.

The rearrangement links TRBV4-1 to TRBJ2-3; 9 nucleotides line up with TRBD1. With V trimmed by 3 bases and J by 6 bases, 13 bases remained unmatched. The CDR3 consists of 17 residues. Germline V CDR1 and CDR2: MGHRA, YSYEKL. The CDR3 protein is CASSHPPGQGPGDTQYF. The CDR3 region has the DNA TGCGCCAGCAGCCACCCCCCGGGACAGGGCCCAGGGGATACGCAGTATTTT.

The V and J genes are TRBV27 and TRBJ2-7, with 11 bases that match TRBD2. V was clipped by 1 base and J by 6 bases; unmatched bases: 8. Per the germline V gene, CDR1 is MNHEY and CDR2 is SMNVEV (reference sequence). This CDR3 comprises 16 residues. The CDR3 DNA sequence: TGTGCCAGCAGTTTATGGATAGCGGGAGGGCCCTCCGAGCAGTACTTC. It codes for CASSLWIAGGPSEQYF.